Below, 12 T cell receptor beta chains from the same sample are listed, as sequenced in a study of human T cells and chemical hapten exposure. Each CDR3 protein is one row after TCRdb ran MiXCR on the RACE reads. Found here are around 150,000 distinct CDR3 sequences, about 14% of them singletons; the top ten hold 1.5% to 2%. The time point is: patch test 1, 2 weeks after DPC sensitization. Treatment specified: therapeutic diphenylcyclopropenone sensitization with weekly scalp DPC. Specimen: whole blood, collected in connection with sensitization to the hapten diphenylcyclopropenone (DPC). These receptors all stem from a woman aged 30 to 39 with alopecia areata. Some clones in this sample may be carry-over from other donors' samples.

The chain employs TRBV11-2 and TRBJ2-3; 7 nucleotides agree with TRBD1. This CDR3 spans 15 amino acids. Trimming at V came to 5 bases and at J to 1 base, leaving 6 bases not matched to a gene. Germline V gene data show CDR1 as SGHAT and CDR2 as FQNNGV. The chain's CDR3 is CASSGQGQGTDTQYF. The CDR3 DNA reads TGTGCCAGCAGCGGGCAAGGACAGGGCACAGATACGCAGTATTTT.

This clonotype has ten or more counts. The CDR3 region is CASSYFADTQYF. The CDR3 DNA is TGTGCCAGCAGTTACTTTGCAGATACGCAGTATTTT. V is TRBV6-2 or TRBV6-3 and J is TRBJ2-3; D unclear. The length of the CDR3 is 12 residues. The germline V and J ends were trimmed by 1 base and 4 bases, with 3 bases remaining between them. Germline CDR1 reads MNHEY; CDR2 reads SVGEGT.

This clonotype has more than one count but fewer than ten. This chain links TRBV6-5 with TRBJ1-1; weak D call: TRBD1 (5 bases). The length of the CDR3 is 14 residues. Germline assignment: CDR1 MNHEY and CDR2 SVGAGI. V was trimmed by 5 bases and J by 4 bases, leaving 14 bases between them. The CDR3 nucleotides read TGTGCCAGCAGTGCCCTCAACAGGTCCACTGAAGCTTTCTTT. It codes for CASSALNRSTEAFF.

The V and J genes are TRBV28 and TRBJ1-5, with TRBD1 matching over 9 bases. CDR3 length: 15 amino acids. Germline V lookup: CDR1 MDHEN, CDR2 SYDVKM. V shed 6 bases and J 5 bases; nucleotides not matched to a gene: 8. The CDR3, as DNA: TGTGCCAGCAGGAAATCAGGGACAGGGTATCAGCCCCAGCATTTT. As protein: CASRKSGTGYQPQHF. Filled out from reference TRBV28 and TRBJ1-5, the complete variable domain reads DVKVTQSSRYLVKRTGEKVFLECVQDMDHENMFWYRQDPGLGLRLIYFSYDVKMKEKGDIPEGYSVSREKKERFSLILESASTNQTSMYLCASRKSGTGYQPQHFGDGTRLSIL.

This clonotype was counted a few times. J is TRBJ1-5 and V is TRBV6-2 or TRBV6-3, with a possible D match to TRBD1 (6 bases). V dropped 2 bases and J dropped 0 bases, with 17 bases sitting between them. Germline lookup yields CDR1 MNHEY and CDR2 SVGEGT. The CDR3 spans 18 residues. CDR3 in DNA: TGTGCCAGCAGTTACAACAACAGGGACACCTTTAGCAATCAGCCCCAGCATTTT. Translation: CASSYNNRDTFSNQPQHF.

The chain joins TRBV20-1 to TRBJ2-1; D perhaps matches TRBD2 (6 bases). The length of the CDR3 is 16 residues. Germline V gene data show CDR1 as DFQATT and CDR2 as SNEGSKA (reference sequence). Trimming left V 5 bases short and J 4 bases short, with 21 bases between. CDR3 bases: TGCAGTGCTGGCAGACCGGGACTCCGCCGGTACAATGAGCAGTTCTTC. Translating gives CSAGRPGLRRYNEQFF.

This clonotype appeared a few times. This chain joins TRBV7-9 and TRBJ2-2; D not resolved. Germline V gene data show CDR1 as SEHNR and CDR2 as FQNEAQ (reference sequence). This CDR3 contains 15 residues. Trimming removed 9 bases at V and 0 bases at J, with 14 bases between. CDR3 in amino acids: CASHIDRPNTGELFF. CDR3 in DNA: TGTGCCAGTCACATAGATCGGCCGAACACCGGGGAGCTGTTTTTT.

This clonotype was counted between two and nine times. The chain carries TRBV20-1 and TRBJ2-7, with D unresolved. Trimming took off 4 bases at V and 3 bases at J, with 13 bases between the two ends. This CDR3 spans 13 amino acids. CDR1 is DFQATT and CDR2 is SNEGSKA in the germline V gene (reference sequence). CDR3 residues: CSATFGEDYEQYF. CDR3 bases: TGCAGTGCTACCTTCGGCGAGGACTACGAGCAGTACTTC.

This clonotype was counted between two and nine times. J is TRBJ2-1 and V is TRBV7-2; 9 nucleotides match TRBD2. CDR1 SGHTA and CDR2 FQGNSA come from the germline V gene. V lost 2 bases and J lost 4; bases outside the gene matches: 3. The CDR3 has 15 amino acids. The CDR3 bases are TGTGCCAGCAGCTTAAATAGCGGGGGTTACAATGAGCAGTTCTTC. Translation: CASSLNSGGYNEQFF.

This clonotype was recorded many times. The rearrangement joins TRBV7-2 to TRBJ2-3, with 8 positions matching TRBD2. The V and J ends lost 3 bases and 5 bases, in that order; junction bases with no gene match: 7. This CDR3 is built from 15 residues. Germline CDR1 SGHTA, CDR2 FQGNSA. The CDR3 coding sequence is TGTGCCAGCAGCTTGAGCGGGAGCGACGGAGATACGCAGTATTTT. Translated: CASSLSGSDGDTQYF.

This clonotype was counted at least ten times. The V call is TRBV29-1, the J call TRBJ1-1; TRBD1 might be the D (5 bases). CDR3 size: 15 residues. Trimming stripped 6 bases from V and 1 base from J, with 18 bases between. Per the germline V gene, CDR1 is SQVTM and CDR2 is ANQGSEA. In nucleotides, the CDR3 is TGCAGCGTGCAACTCTCAGGGTTTAGGAACACTGAAGCTTTCTTT. Protein: CSVQLSGFRNTEAFF. The full variable domain, completed using reference TRBV29-1 and TRBJ1-1, is SAVISQKPSRDICQRGTSLTIQCQVDSQVTMMFWYRQQPGQSLTLIATANQGSEATYESGFVIDKFPISRPNLTFSTLTVSNMSPEDSSIYLCSVQLSGFRNTEAFFGQGTRLTVV.

A word on this clonotype: At one of its ends the junction is not consistent with the germline gene, which may arise from a read error. Here the CDR3 DNA reads TGTGCCAGCAGTACCGGGACAGGGCAAGAGACCCGGTACTTC. Its protein product is CASSTGTGQETRYF. V gene TRBV6-5 combines with J gene TRBJ2-5; 9 positions match TRBD1. The V gene's germline CDR1 is MNHEY and CDR2 SVGAGI. The CDR3 has 14 residues.